This TCR beta chain was sequenced during a study of shared clonotypes between healthy human individuals (dated by TCRdb to the early 2020s). With regard to the full study: The cohort included three men and a couple of women between 18 and 49 years of age. Between about 0.85 and 8.9 billion PBMCs per donor were obtained by leukapheresis. To increase sequencing depth and limit assay-specific biases, TCR repertoire library preparation and sequencing were carried out by different laboratories using diverse techniques. For each donor, three plates each were used for CD4 naive and CD4 memory, two plates were used for CD8 naive, and one plate was used for CD8 memory. The study deeply sequenced blood TCR repertoires of five healthy adults to estimate repertoire size and the extent of clonotype sharing between individuals. Study-level results and caveats: Sampling was restricted to blood, and TCR repertoires in tissue are likely to differ from TCR repertoires in blood. Clonotypes shared by all four sorted-subset donors showed higher generation probabilities than non-shared clonotypes. Sharing across a few donors was observed for approximately 5% of naive CD4, over 3% of naive CD8, over 2% of memory CD4, and roughly 0.4% of memory CD8 clonotypes. Based on pairwise subsampling, the degree of clonotype sharing among donors was expected to be affected by sequencing depth. Even with the large sequencing depth, rarefaction of the sorted-subset datasets indicated that sequencing was incomplete. Because the study included only a small number of donors, the genetic and exposure-history diversity represented was limited. Estimated clonotype richness was generally larger for naive than for memory subsets.

CDR1 and CDR2 were assigned from the germline V gene as SGHDT and YYEEEE. V is pared back by 7 bases and J by 6 bases, with 22 bases lying between the germline termini. From cysteine to phenylalanine, the CDR3 is 16 amino acids long. Here the CDR3 DNA is all that survives: 48 bases in frame from base 1. The donors were healthy, HIV-negative adults who had no recently reported acute infections or vaccinations. All donors were Caucasian adults living in Nashville, Tennessee, USA. CD4+ T cells were enriched by magnetic negative selection; naive cells were then positively selected on CD45RA, and the negative fraction formed the memory subset. Blood was collected by leukapheresis, and PBMCs were isolated by Ficoll-Histopaque density gradient centrifugation and then cryopreserved in liquid nitrogen vapor phase. Analytical flow cytometry was used to check the purity and quantity of every magnetically sorted T cell population. From each sorted fraction, genomic DNA was isolated and quantified by UV absorbance on a Nanodrop 2000c.

Concerning this clone itself: It has no known antigen specificity. No per-base quality is available; no much larger clone lies one base away.

Using the deep immunoSEQ assay, multiplex PCR amplified TCR CDR3 regions from genomic DNA. Genomic DNA extracted from each cell subset was distributed evenly over all wells of several immunoSEQ 96-well plates, and each plate served as one replicate. For sorted subsets, around 200 ng genomic DNA, equal to tens of thousands of T cell genomes, was loaded into each replicate PCR. Purified libraries were quantified with a Qubit 3.0 fluorometer, sized on a Bioanalyzer 2100, and re-quantified with the KAPA Library Quantification kit. Every immunoSEQ 96-well plate was sequenced on a separate single-read 150-cycle Illumina NextSeq 550 flow cell. The authors processed their data as follows. Because only junctional sequences without quality scores were contained in the immunoSEQ output, filtering matching that applied to full-length reads could not be performed. Sequences were annotated with PyIR, a Python wrapper for IgBLAST v1.9, and V/J genes and CDR3 were assigned using IMGT germline references. Any read was removed if the V/J assignment was weak (E-value above 1e-6), the CDR3 was missing, or the read contained stop codons, out-of-frame junctions, or ambiguous translated residues. A V3J clonotype was defined by an identical inferred V gene, J gene, and CDR3 amino acid sequence. To compute the percentage overlap between repertoires, the number of shared unique clonotypes was divided by the size of the smaller repertoire. Richness of each repertoire was evaluated using RTK rarefaction, the Chao1 estimator, and Recon v2.1 estimates of unobserved clonotypes. OLGA was used to compute generation probabilities for all TCRbeta clonotypes that the gDNA method yielded from several donors. TCRdb obtained this table from immuneACCESS and retained in-frame rearrangements with V and J assigned. These tables miss some clones; where compared with another copy, unresolved V genes account for less than half of the shortfall, and the remainder is unexplained. That table is the source of V, J and clone size, and D and trimming were worked out from the DNA. The sample records over a million clones, roughly 96% of which are singletons. The ten most abundant clones make up 1% to 1.5% of the sample.

The chain couples TRBV5-6 to TRBJ2-2; the D gene identity is not certain. The receptor comes from a young man in good health. Sequenced input: naive CD4+ T cells sorted from blood. The intended sense of this specimen's cell subset or site label: CD45RA+ positively selected. Here the CDR3 is given as CASHSSWGAFAGELFF. The bases read TGTGCCAGCCACAGCAGCTGGGGTGCGTTCGCCGGGGAGCTGTTTTTT.